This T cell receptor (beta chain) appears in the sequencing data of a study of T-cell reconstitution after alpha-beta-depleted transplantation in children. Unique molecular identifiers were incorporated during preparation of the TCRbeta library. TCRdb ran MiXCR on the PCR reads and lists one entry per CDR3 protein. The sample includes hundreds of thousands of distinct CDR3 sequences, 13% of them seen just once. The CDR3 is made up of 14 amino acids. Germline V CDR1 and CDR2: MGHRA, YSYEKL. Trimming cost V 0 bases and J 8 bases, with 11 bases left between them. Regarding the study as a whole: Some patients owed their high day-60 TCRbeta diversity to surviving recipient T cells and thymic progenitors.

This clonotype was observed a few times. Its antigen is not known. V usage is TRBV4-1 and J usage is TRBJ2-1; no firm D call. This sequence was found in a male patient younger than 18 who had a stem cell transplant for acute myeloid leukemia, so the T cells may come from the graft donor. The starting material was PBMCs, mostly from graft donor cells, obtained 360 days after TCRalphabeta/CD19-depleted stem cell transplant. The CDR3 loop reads CASSQEIGQDEQFF. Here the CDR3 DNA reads TGCGCCAGCAGCCAAGAAATAGGGCAAGATGAGCAGTTCTTC.